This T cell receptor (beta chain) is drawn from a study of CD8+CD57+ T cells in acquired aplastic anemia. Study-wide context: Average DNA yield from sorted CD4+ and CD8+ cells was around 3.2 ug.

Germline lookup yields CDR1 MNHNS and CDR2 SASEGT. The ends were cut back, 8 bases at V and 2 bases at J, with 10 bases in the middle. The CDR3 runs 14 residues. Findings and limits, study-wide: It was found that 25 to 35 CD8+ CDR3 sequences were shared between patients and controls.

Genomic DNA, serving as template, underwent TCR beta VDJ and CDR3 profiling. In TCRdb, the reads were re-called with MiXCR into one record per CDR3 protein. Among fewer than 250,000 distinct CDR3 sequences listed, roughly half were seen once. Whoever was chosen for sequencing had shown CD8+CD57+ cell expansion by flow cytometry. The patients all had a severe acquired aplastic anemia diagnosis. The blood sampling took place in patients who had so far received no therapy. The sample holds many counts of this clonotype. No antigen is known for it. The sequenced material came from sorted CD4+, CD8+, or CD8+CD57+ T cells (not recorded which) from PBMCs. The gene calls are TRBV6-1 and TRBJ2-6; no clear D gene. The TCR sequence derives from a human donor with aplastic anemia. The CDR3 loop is CASCPLPGANVLTF. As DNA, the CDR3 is TGTGCCAGCTGTCCCCTGCCTGGGGCCAACGTCCTGACTTTC.